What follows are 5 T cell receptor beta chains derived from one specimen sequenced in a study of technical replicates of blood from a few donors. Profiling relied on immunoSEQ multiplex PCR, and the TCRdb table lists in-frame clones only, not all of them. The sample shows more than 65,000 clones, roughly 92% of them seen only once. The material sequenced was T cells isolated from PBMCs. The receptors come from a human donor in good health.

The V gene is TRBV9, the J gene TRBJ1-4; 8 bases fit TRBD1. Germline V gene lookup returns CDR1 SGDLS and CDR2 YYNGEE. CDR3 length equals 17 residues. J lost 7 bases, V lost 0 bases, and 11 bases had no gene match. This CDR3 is CASSVDTPWTGIEKLFF. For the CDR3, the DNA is TGTGCCAGCAGCGTAGACACCCCTTGGACAGGGATTGAAAAACTGTTTTTT.

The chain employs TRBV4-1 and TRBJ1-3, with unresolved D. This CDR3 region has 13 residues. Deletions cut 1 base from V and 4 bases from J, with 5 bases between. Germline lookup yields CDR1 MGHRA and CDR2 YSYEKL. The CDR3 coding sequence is TGCGCCAGCAGCCAAGTAGAAGGAAACACCATATATTTT. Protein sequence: CASSQVEGNTIYF.

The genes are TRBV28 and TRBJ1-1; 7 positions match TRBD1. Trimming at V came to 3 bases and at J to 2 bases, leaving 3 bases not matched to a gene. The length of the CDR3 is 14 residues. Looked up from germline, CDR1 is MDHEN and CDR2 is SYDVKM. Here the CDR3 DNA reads TGTGCCAGCAGTTTGACAGGGCCAAACACTGAAGCTTTCTTT. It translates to CASSLTGPNTEAFF.

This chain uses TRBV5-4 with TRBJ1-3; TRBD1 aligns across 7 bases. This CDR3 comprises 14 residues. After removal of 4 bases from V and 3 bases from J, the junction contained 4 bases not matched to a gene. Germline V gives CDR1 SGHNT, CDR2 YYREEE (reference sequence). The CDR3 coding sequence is TGTGCCAGCAGCCCAGGGGGTAGTGGAAACACCATATATTTT. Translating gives CASSPGGSGNTIYF.

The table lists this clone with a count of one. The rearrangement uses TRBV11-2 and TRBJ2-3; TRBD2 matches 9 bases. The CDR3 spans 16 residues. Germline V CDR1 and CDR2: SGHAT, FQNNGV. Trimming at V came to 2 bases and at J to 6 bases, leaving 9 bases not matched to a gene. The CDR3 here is CASSLSGVSGRDTQYF. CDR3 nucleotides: TGTGCCAGCAGCTTAAGTGGTGTGAGCGGGAGGGATACGCAGTATTTT. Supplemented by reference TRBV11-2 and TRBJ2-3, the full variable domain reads EAGVAQSPRYKIIEKRQSVAFWCNPISGHATLYWYQQILGQGPKLLIQFQNNGVVDDSQLPKDRFSAERLKGVDSTLKIQPAKLEDSAVYLCASSLSGVSGRDTQYFGPGTRLTVL.